Listed here are 31 T cell receptor beta chains from one sample, sequenced in a study of blood T cell repertoires in COVID-19. Repertoires were generated with immunoSEQ multiplex PCR, while TCRdb's copy carries only in-frame clones and drops some. The table has over 150,000 clones, around 80% seen once; the top ten hold less than 15%. The sequenced sample consisted of peripheral blood. Every receptor here comes from a human donor in a cohort sampled during active COVID-19.

This clone was recorded a few times. V gene TRBV3-1 (or the pseudogene TRBV3-2) combines with J gene TRBJ2-7; the D gene is possibly TRBD2 (5 bases). The germline V gene encodes CDR1 LGHDT and CDR2 YNNKEL (reference sequence). Trimming pared 8 bases from V and 2 bases from J, leaving 19 bases between. The CDR3 covers 15 residues. In DNA form, the CDR3 reads TGTGCCAGCCAGCCCGGCGGAGGTAGCGCCTACGAGCAGTACTTC. It is translated as CASQPGGGSAYEQYF.

The chain employs TRBV30 and TRBJ1-1, with a weak D call TRBD1 (5 bases). The CDR3 consists of 13 residues. In germline, CDR1 is GTSNPN, CDR2 SVGIG (reference sequence). Trimming shortened V by 2 bases and J by 3 bases, and 10 bases separated the two germline ends. In DNA form, the CDR3 reads TGTGCCTGGAGTAGATCGGGGGACACTGAAGCTTTCTTT. It translates to CAWSRSGDTEAFF.

The rearrangement links TRBV20-1 to TRBJ2-7, with no clear D. This CDR3 spans 11 amino acids. The V end lost 1 base, the J end lost 3 bases, and 4 bases lay between the germline ends. In germline, CDR1 is DFQATT, CDR2 SNEGSKA (reference sequence). The CDR3 coding sequence is TGCAGTGCTAGAGCCTTCTACGAGCAGTACTTC. It yields the protein CSARAFYEQYF.

The chain recombines TRBV28 with TRBJ1-5; 7 nucleotides match TRBD1. The CDR3 contains 16 residues. In germline, CDR1 is MDHEN, CDR2 SYDVKM. J was trimmed by 2 bases and V by 4 bases; bases with no gene match: 8. The CDR3, as DNA: TGTGCCAGCAGTTCCATCCCCGGGACAGGCAATCAGCCCCAGCATTTT. Its translation is CASSSIPGTGNQPQHF.

This sequence joins TRBV11-2 and TRBJ1-2; 9 positions agree with TRBD1. The germline V gene encodes CDR1 SGHAT and CDR2 FQNNGV. This CDR3 has 15 amino acids. Trimming removed 1 base from V and 8 bases from J; junction bases left unmatched: 8. CDR3 residues: CASSLVLQGAEGYTF. The CDR3 nucleotides are TGTGCCAGCAGCTTAGTTTTACAGGGGGCGGAGGGCTACACCTTC. The entire variable domain, with the rest obtained from reference TRBV11-2 and TRBJ1-2, is as follows: EAGVAQSPRYKIIEKRQSVAFWCNPISGHATLYWYQQILGQGPKLLIQFQNNGVVDDSQLPKDRFSAERLKGVDSTLKIQPAKLEDSAVYLCASSLVLQGAEGYTFGSGTRLTVV.

The chain is built from TRBV7-2 and TRBJ2-1; 16 bases map to TRBD2. After removal of 4 bases from V and 6 bases from J, the junction contained 6 bases not matched to a gene. There are 17 residues in the CDR3. Germline V gene sequence: CDR1 SGHTA, CDR2 FQGNSA. CDR3 sequence (DNA): TGTGCCAGCAGCTCCACGGGACTAGCGGGAGGGAGCAATGAGCAGTTCTTC. Translation: CASSSTGLAGGSNEQFF.

The CDR3 reads CASSESGIGYTF. Here the CDR3 DNA reads TGTGCCAGCAGTGAATCGGGGATAGGCTACACCTTC. The chain combines TRBV2 with TRBJ1-2; D is unclear. Trimming took off 2 bases at V and 8 bases at J, with 9 bases between the two ends. The CDR3 is 12 residues long. Germline CDR1 SNHLY, CDR2 FYNNEI.

The J gene is TRBJ2-2, the V gene TRBV6-5; 7 bases agree with TRBD1. The ends lost 6 bases at V and 6 bases at J; junction bases unmatched: 10. This CDR3 region has 15 residues. Germline CDR1 and CDR2: MNHEY and SVGAGI. CDR3 DNA sequence: TGTGCCAGCAGACCCCCTGACAGGGCGGCCGGGGAGCTGTTTTTT. This codes for CASRPPDRAAGELFF.

This chain joins TRBV5-4 and TRBJ1-2; 7 bases fit TRBD1. The CDR3 totals 13 residues. Germline V lookup: CDR1 SGHNT, CDR2 YYREEE (reference sequence). Trimming at V came to 1 base and at J to 5 bases, leaving 2 bases not matched to a gene. Here the CDR3 DNA reads TGTGCCAGCAGCTTGCCAGGGGGGTATGGCTACACCTTC. Its translation: CASSLPGGYGYTF.

The V gene is TRBV10-3, the J gene TRBJ2-1, with D perhaps matching TRBD2 (5 bases). The CDR3 consists of 14 residues. The V gene's germline CDR1 is ENHRY and CDR2 SYGVKD. Trimming pared 2 bases from V and 7 bases from J, leaving 12 bases between. The CDR3 DNA reads as TGTGCCATCAGTGAGGGGGAGTGGGGTAATGAGCAGTTCTTC. It translates to CAISEGEWGNEQFF.

The chain combines TRBV18 with TRBJ2-2, with a possible D match to TRBD1 (5 bases). The CDR3 covers 16 residues. The V end lost 4 bases, the J end lost 3 bases, and 15 bases lay between the germline ends. CDR1 is KGHSH, CDR2 LQKENI, per germline. CDR3 loop: CASSRTAWGDTGELFF. The CDR3 region has the DNA TGTGCCAGCTCACGTACGGCATGGGGCGACACCGGGGAGCTGTTTTTT.

The chain employs TRBV5-1 and TRBJ2-7, with TRBD2 as a possible D gene (6 bases). The CDR3 contains 13 residues. With 3 bases removed from V and 1 base from J, the gap between germline ends came to 8 bases. Germline V lookup: CDR1 SGHRS, CDR2 YFSETQ. For the CDR3, the DNA is TGCGCCAGCAGCTCCGGAGGGTCCTACGAGCAGTACTTC. This gives the protein CASSSGGSYEQYF.

The chain combines TRBV7-2 with TRBJ2-3; TRBD2 aligns across 7 bases. This CDR3 comprises 15 residues. With V trimmed by 2 bases and J by 0 bases, 2 bases remained unmatched. The germline V gene encodes CDR1 SGHTA and CDR2 FQGNSA. The CDR3 spells CASSLLAVSTDTQYF. The CDR3 DNA reads TGTGCCAGCAGCTTACTAGCGGTTAGCACAGATACGCAGTATTTT.

The chain combines TRBV7-8 with TRBJ2-7; 9 bases fit TRBD1. From germline, CDR1 is SGHVS and CDR2 FQNEAQ. V lost 4 bases and J lost 2; bases outside the gene matches: 6. The CDR3 extends over 15 amino acids. The chain's CDR3 is CASSSSGTGTYEQYF. The CDR3 DNA reads as TGTGCCAGCAGCTCTTCCGGGACAGGGACCTACGAGCAGTACTTC.

V usage is TRBV5-1 and J usage is TRBJ1-4, with 7 positions matching TRBD1. This CDR3 has 15 amino acids. Germline CDR1 reads SGHRS; CDR2 reads YFSETQ. The junction had 4 bases not matched to a gene; V was cut back by 2 bases and J by 3 bases. The CDR3 here is CASSLLQGSNEKLFF. The CDR3 DNA sequence: TGCGCCAGCAGCTTATTACAGGGGTCTAATGAAAAACTGTTTTTT.

J is TRBJ2-7 and V is TRBV28, with 7 bases that match TRBD1. Germline V CDR1 and CDR2: MDHEN, SYDVKM. CDR3 length: 17 residues. V lost 3 bases, J lost 3 bases, and 14 bases stayed unmatched. CDR3 residues: CASSFPQIRDSNYEQYF. CDR3 bases: TGTGCCAGCAGTTTTCCTCAAATCCGGGACAGTAACTACGAGCAGTACTTC.

The genes are TRBV6-5 and TRBJ2-7, with 11 bases aligning to TRBD1. Germline V lookup: CDR1 MNHEY, CDR2 SVGAGI. This CDR3 contains 16 residues. J was trimmed by 6 bases and V by 1 base; bases with no gene match: 8. CDR3 coding DNA: TGTGCCAGCAGTTACTTGGGGGGACAGGGGGTTGCCGAGCAGTACTTC. Amino acid sequence: CASSYLGGQGVAEQYF.

The gene calls are TRBV5-6 and TRBJ2-5; D is perhaps TRBD1 (5 bases). Germline CDR1 and CDR2: SGHDT and YYEEEE. The V end was cut by 8 bases, the J end by 5 bases, with 13 bases between. The CDR3 is 12 amino acids. The CDR3 coding sequence is TGTGCCAGTCGACAGTATAGGGAGACCCAGTACTTC. Its protein is CASRQYRETQYF.

The V gene is TRBV14, the J gene TRBJ1-2; D is possibly TRBD1 (6 bases). This CDR3 has 13 amino acids. V was trimmed by 5 bases and J by 5 bases, leaving 12 bases between them. CDR1 is SGHDN and CDR2 is FVKESK in the germline V gene. In DNA form, the CDR3 reads TGTGCCAGCAGCGGGGGCCGGAGATATGGCTACACCTTC. The encoded protein is CASSGGRRYGYTF.

The rearrangement uses TRBV7-9 and TRBJ2-7, with D possibly matching TRBD1 (5 bases). Trimming cost V 3 bases and J 0 bases, with 21 bases left between them. The CDR3 extends over 18 amino acids. From germline, CDR1 is SEHNR and CDR2 FQNEAQ (reference sequence). Here the CDR3 reads CASSFASRGRWSSYEQYF. CDR3 nucleotides: TGTGCCAGCAGCTTTGCCTCAAGGGGCCGTTGGAGCTCCTACGAGCAGTACTTC.

This clone was found a few times. This chain joins TRBV6-1 and TRBJ2-1; TRBD1 matches at 10 bases. This CDR3 region has 16 residues. Germline V gene lookup returns CDR1 MNHNS and CDR2 SASEGT. Trimming removed 1 base from V and 5 bases from J; junction bases left unmatched: 5. CDR3 residues: CASSEGTGGSHNEQFF. The CDR3 region has the DNA TGTGCCAGCAGTGAAGGGACAGGGGGTTCTCACAATGAGCAGTTCTTC.

The rearrangement links TRBV20-1 to TRBJ2-5; D perhaps matches TRBD1 (6 bases). This CDR3 comprises 12 residues. In germline, CDR1 is DFQATT, CDR2 SNEGSKA (reference sequence). The V gene lost 3 bases and the J gene lost 5 bases, with 10 bases spanning the gap. The CDR3 sequence: CSASGQIETQYF. In nucleotides, the CDR3 is TGCAGTGCTAGTGGACAGATCGAGACCCAGTACTTC.

The J gene is TRBJ1-2, the V gene TRBV27; D is uncertain. Germline CDR1 and CDR2: MNHEY and SMNVEV (reference sequence). V gave up 6 bases and J gave up 0 bases, with 14 bases separating them. CDR3 length: 15 amino acids. The CDR3 loop reads CASSSKTYANYGYTF. The CDR3 DNA reads TGTGCCAGCAGCTCTAAGACATACGCTAACTATGGCTACACCTTC.

This clone was observed a handful of times. The chain is built from TRBV25-1 and TRBJ2-2; no reliable D call. Between the trimmed V and J ends, which lost 5 bases and 0 bases, there was a span of 7 bases. This CDR3 has 14 amino acids. The V gene's germline CDR1 is MGHDK and CDR2 SYGVNS. The CDR3 DNA is TGTGCCAGCAGTATCCAGGCGAACACCGGGGAGCTGTTTTTT. Its translation: CASSIQANTGELFF.

This rearrangement joins TRBV21-1 to TRBJ1-6; TRBD1 is taken as the D call from the table, unchecked against the DNA. TRBV21-1 is a listed pseudogene. There are 17 residues in the CDR3. The CDR3 loop reads CASRYAGTPPHNSPLHF. The CDR3 DNA is TGTGCCAGCAGATACGCCGGGACACCTCCTCATAATTCACCCCTCCACTTT.

This chain uses TRBV27 with TRBJ2-3; 7 nucleotides align to TRBD1. J gave up 5 bases and V 2 bases, and 4 bases lay outside the gene matches. Per the germline V gene, CDR1 is MNHEY and CDR2 is SMNVEV (reference sequence). This CDR3 spans 14 amino acids. The CDR3: CASSLGTAKDTQYF. DNA for the CDR3: TGTGCCAGCAGTTTAGGGACAGCCAAAGATACGCAGTATTTT.

The genes are TRBV5-1 and TRBJ2-1, with 8 bases that match TRBD1. Germline V CDR1 and CDR2: SGHRS, YFSETQ. Trimming removed 7 bases from V and 4 bases from J; junction bases left unmatched: 4. The CDR3 spans 13 residues. The CDR3 bases are TGCGCCAGCGCGGACAGGGTATACAATGAGCAGTTCTTC. It translates to CASADRVYNEQFF.

This chain connects TRBV6-5 to TRBJ1-5, with 9 bases aligning to TRBD1. Germline loops: CDR1 MNHEY, CDR2 SVGAGI. The CDR3 totals 15 residues. The V and J ends lost 8 bases and 5 bases, in that order; junction bases with no gene match: 10. As DNA, the CDR3 is TGTGCCAGCCGTCCCGCCGGGACAGGGTATCAGCCCCAGCATTTT. Amino acid sequence: CASRPAGTGYQPQHF.

The chain links TRBV27 to TRBJ2-7; perhaps TRBD2 as D (5 bases). Per germline, CDR1 MNHEY and CDR2 SMNVEV (reference sequence). The CDR3 spans 16 residues. The V end lost 7 bases, the J end lost 6 bases, and 25 bases lay between the germline ends. In DNA, the CDR3 is TGTGCCAGCACACCCGGCCAATCCGGGCTTCGGGGCGAGCAGTACTTC. It specifies CASTPGQSGLRGEQYF.

The chain uses TRBV6-5 and TRBJ1-2, with 7 bases fitting TRBD1. This CDR3 region has 15 residues. Per germline, CDR1 MNHEY and CDR2 SVGAGI. V dropped 2 bases and J dropped 6; count of bases not matched to a gene: 9. Written as DNA, the CDR3 is TGTGCCAGCAGTTACAAAGTCTCAGGGGGACATGGCTACACCTTC. Its protein is CASSYKVSGGHGYTF.

V gene TRBV7-2 combines with J gene TRBJ2-3; 11 bases fit TRBD2. Looked up from germline, CDR1 is SGHTA and CDR2 is FQGNSA. The length of the CDR3 is 15 residues. J gave up 5 bases and V 4 bases, and 5 bases lay outside the gene matches. Here the CDR3 reads CASSWSSGRVDTQYF. The DNA for the CDR3 is TGTGCCAGCAGCTGGAGTAGCGGGAGGGTAGATACGCAGTATTTT.